Below, 6 T cell receptor beta chains from the same sample are listed, as sequenced in a study of blood T cell repertoires in COVID-19. Data came from immunoSEQ multiplex PCR; TCRdb stores just in-frame clones and leaves some out. The table has roughly 290,000 clones, roughly 86% seen once; the top ten hold less than 2.5%. The sample taken for sequencing was peripheral blood. The receptors stem from a woman aged 25 to 39 who had recovered from COVID-19.

The V gene is TRBV19, the J gene TRBJ1-1; D possibly corresponds to TRBD1 (5 bases). Deletions cut 3 bases from V and 4 bases from J, with 9 bases between. CDR1 and CDR2 (germline): LNHDA, SQIVND (reference sequence). This CDR3 has 13 amino acids. This CDR3 is CASSIFGGTEAFF. CDR3 nucleotides: TGTGCCAGTAGTATCTTCGGGGGCACTGAAGCTTTCTTT.

The gene calls are TRBV6-5 and TRBJ2-1; maybe TRBD2 (6 bases). The germline CDR1 and CDR2 sequences are MNHEY and SVGAGI. The CDR3 runs 13 residues. Between the trimmed V and J ends, which lost 6 bases and 8 bases, there was a span of 14 bases. In DNA, the CDR3 is TGTGCCAGCAGCCCCCAACGGGGGTATGAGCAGTTCTTC. Protein: CASSPQRGYEQFF.

This clone was seen only once. This sequence joins TRBV7-9 and TRBJ2-1; weak D call: TRBD2 (6 bases). The germline CDR1 and CDR2 sequences are SEHNR and FQNEAQ (reference sequence). Trimming took off 7 bases at V and 3 bases at J, with 19 bases between the two ends. CDR3 length: 16 residues. The CDR3 sequence: CASTRAGGELYNEQFF. The CDR3 nucleotides read TGTGCCAGCACCAGAGCCGGGGGAGAACTCTACAATGAGCAGTTCTTC.

For the CDR3, the DNA is TGTGCCAGCAGCTTAGGAGACAGGGATCGGGAGACCCAGTACTTC. This sequence encodes CASSLGDRDRETQYF. This sequence joins TRBV11-2 and TRBJ2-5; 7 nucleotides line up with TRBD1. Germline V CDR1 and CDR2: SGHAT, FQNNGV. The junction had 7 bases not matched to a gene; V was cut back by 1 base and J by 5 bases. The CDR3 totals 15 residues.

V usage is TRBV5-4 and J usage is TRBJ2-5; possibly TRBD1 for D (5 bases). CDR1 SGHNT and CDR2 YYREEE come from the germline V gene (reference sequence). The CDR3 spans 13 residues. The V end was cut by 4 bases, the J end by 5 bases, with 12 bases between. CDR3 nucleotide sequence: TGTGCCAGCAGCACCGACAGTTTTGAGACCCAGTACTTC. This sequence encodes CASSTDSFETQYF.

This clone was recorded a few times. The chain couples TRBV2 to TRBJ1-6; D gene ambiguous. This CDR3 is 14 amino acids long. Trimming cost V 2 bases and J 8 bases, with 10 bases left between them. Germline V gives CDR1 SNHLY, CDR2 FYNNEI. The CDR3 sequence: CASSERRSDSPLHF. In DNA, the CDR3 is TGTGCCAGCAGTGAACGTCGGAGCGATTCACCCCTCCACTTT.